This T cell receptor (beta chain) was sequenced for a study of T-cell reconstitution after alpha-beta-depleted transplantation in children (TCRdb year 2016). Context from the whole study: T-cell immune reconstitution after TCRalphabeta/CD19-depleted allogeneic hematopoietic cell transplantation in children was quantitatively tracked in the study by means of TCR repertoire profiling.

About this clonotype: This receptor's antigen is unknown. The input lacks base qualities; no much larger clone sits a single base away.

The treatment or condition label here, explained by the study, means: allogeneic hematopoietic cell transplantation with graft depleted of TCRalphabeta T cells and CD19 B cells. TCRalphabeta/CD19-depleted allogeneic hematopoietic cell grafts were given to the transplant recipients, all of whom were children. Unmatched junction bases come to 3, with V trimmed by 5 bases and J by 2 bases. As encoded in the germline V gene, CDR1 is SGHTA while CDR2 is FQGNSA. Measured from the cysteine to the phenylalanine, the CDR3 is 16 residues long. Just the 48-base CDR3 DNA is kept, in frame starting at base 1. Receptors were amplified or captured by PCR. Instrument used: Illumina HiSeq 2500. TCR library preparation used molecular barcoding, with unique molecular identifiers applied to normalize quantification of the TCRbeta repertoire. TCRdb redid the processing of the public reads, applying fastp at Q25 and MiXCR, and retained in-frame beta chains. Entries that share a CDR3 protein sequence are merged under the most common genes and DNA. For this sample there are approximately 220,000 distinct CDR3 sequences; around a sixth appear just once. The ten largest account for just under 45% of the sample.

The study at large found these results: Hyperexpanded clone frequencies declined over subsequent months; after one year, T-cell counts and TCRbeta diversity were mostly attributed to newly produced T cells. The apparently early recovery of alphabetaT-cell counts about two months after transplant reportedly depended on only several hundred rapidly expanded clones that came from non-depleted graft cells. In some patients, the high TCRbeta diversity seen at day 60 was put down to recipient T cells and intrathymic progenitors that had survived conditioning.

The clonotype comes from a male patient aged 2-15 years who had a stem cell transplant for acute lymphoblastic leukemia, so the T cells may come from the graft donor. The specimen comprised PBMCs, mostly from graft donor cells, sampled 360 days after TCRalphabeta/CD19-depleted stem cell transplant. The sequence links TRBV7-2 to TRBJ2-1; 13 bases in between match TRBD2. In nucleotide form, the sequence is TGTGCCAGCAGCCCCGGACTAGCGGGGGCCTACAATGAGCAGTTCTTC. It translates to CASSPGLAGAYNEQFF. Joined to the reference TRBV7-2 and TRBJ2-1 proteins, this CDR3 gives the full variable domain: GAGVSQSPSNKVTEKGKDVELRCDPISGHTALYWYRQSLGQGLEFLIYFQGNSAPDKSGLPSDRFSAERTGGSVSTLTIQRTQQEDSAVYLCASSPGLAGAYNEQFFGPGTRLTVL.